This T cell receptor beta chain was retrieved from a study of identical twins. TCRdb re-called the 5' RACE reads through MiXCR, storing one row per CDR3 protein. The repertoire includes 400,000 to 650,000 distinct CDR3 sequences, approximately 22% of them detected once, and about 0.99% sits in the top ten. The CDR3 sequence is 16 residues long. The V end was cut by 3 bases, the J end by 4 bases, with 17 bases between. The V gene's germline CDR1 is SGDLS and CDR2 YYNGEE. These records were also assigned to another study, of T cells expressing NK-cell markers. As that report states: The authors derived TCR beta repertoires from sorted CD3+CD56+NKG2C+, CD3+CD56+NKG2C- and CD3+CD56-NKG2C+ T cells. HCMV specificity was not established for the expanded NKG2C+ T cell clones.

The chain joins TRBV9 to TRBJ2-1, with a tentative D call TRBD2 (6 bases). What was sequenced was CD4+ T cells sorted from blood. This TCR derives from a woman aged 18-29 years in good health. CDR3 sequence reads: CASSGTTSLRYNEQFF. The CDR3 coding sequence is TGTGCCAGCAGCGGGACTACCTCTCTCAGATACAATGAGCAGTTCTTC.